This T cell receptor (beta chain) was observed in a study of T-cell memory formation after mild COVID-19. Study-wide results and limits: While clones contracting from day 15 to 85 were balanced between CD4 and CD8, later expanders leaned CD4+. Among contracting clones, CD4+ were mainly CM/EM and CD8+ enriched in EMRA. Some clones that responded turned up in pre-infection memory, which suggests that cross-reactive memory joined in.

V lost 5 bases and J 9 bases, leaving 14 bases between the germline ends. The CDR3 is 13 amino acids. Germline CDR1 is LNHDA and CDR2 is SQIVND (reference sequence). Sample barcodes and UMIs were carried by the TCR alpha and TCR beta cDNA libraries that 5'RACE generated with constant-segment primers. In TCRdb, the 5' RACE reads were re-called with MiXCR into one record per CDR3 protein. The repertoire has approximately 270,000 distinct CDR3 sequences, 15% to 20% of them found once; the top ten carry around 23%. For this clonotype: Its antigen is not identified.

V and J are TRBV19 and TRBJ2-1; D call uncertain. The sequenced material came from PBMCs or a T cell subset sorted from them (not recorded which). The receptor comes from a man aged 18 to 30 who had mild COVID-19 (a few samples of this study predate the infection). Cell type and time point are not known. This CDR3 reads CASSFAPGGEQFF. CDR3 DNA: TGTGCCAGTAGTTTCGCTCCGGGCGGTGAGCAGTTCTTC.